Sequencing of this TCR beta chain was carried out in a study of cytotoxic CD8 clonotypes in ibrutinib-treated CLL. Details on this clone: Its antigen is unknown.

Generated by immunoSEQ multiplex PCR, the TCRdb table keeps only in-frame clones and is missing some. The table lists about 330,000 clones, over 60% of them singletons. Findings and caveats of the study: Public clonotypes, rarely seen, contracted or held steady on treatment.

CDR3 size: 14 residues. Germline CDR1 and CDR2: MGHDK and SYGVNS. The V and J ends lost 5 bases and 2 bases, in that order; junction bases with no gene match: 3. V and J are TRBV25-1 and TRBJ2-7; 10 bases are shared with TRBD1. The clonotype originates from a human donor with chronic lymphocytic leukemia. The sample here was PBMCs, taken after 36 months of ibrutinib treatment. DNA for the CDR3: TGTGCCAGCAGTATGGGACAGGGGCCCTACGAGCAGTACTTC. Protein product: CASSMGQGPYEQYF.